This is a list of T cell receptor beta chains from one sample in a study of blood T cells in healthy people across ages. TCRdb processed the 5' RACE reads anew with MiXCR; each CDR3 protein has one entry. The sample holds about 1.6 million distinct CDR3 sequences, 30% to 35% seen once. The specimen sequenced was blood. Receptors were obtained from a woman in her twenties or thirties in good health. The CDR3 runs from the conserved cysteine through the conserved F or W. The D gene is left open where the match is weak. A clone size is listed for some rows: how often the clone was seen (once, few, many), or a class if it is expanded.

-	-	TRBJ2-7	TRBV28	TGTGCCAGCAGTTTCGAAGGGCAGAGGGTCTACGAGCAGTACTTC	CASSFEGQRVYEQYF
-	-	TRBJ2-1	TRBV7-2	TGTGCCAGCAGCGGTACTAGCTGGGTATATCACGAGCAGTTCTTC	CASSGTSWVYHEQFF
once	TRBD2	TRBJ2-3	TRBV7-9	TGTGCCAGCAGGTTGAGCGGGGGGGCCGCAGATACGCAGTATTTT	CASRLSGGAADTQYF
-	-	TRBJ1-3	TRBV11-2	TGTGCCAGCAGTGAAGGACGGAACTCTGGAAACACCATATATTTT	CASSEGRNSGNTIYF
few	-	TRBJ2-7	TRBV28	TGTGCCAGCAGTGTCCCTGACAGTTACTCCTACGAGCAGTACTTC	CASSVPDSYSYEQYF
-	-	TRBJ2-6	TRBV20-1	TGCAGTGCTAATAAAGACCCGGGGGCCAACGTCCTGACTTTC	CSANKDPGANVLTF
-	-	TRBJ2-3	TRBV12-3/TRBV12-4	TGTGCCAGCAGTTTATCCAGGGTAGTGGATACGCAGTATTTT	CASSLSRVVDTQYF
few	-	TRBJ2-3	TRBV4-1	TGCGCCAGCAGCCAAATAGCCTCTCACACAGATACGCAGTATTTT	CASSQIASHTDTQYF
many	-	TRBJ2-1	TRBV25-1	TGTGCCAGCACTAACTACAATGAGCAGTTCTTC	CASTNYNEQFF
few	TRBD2	TRBJ2-1	TRBV3-1	TGTGCCAGCAGCCAAGGCCTAGCGGGAGAAAGGAATGAGCAGTTCTTC	CASSQGLAGERNEQFF
-	-	TRBJ2-3	TRBV11-2	TGTGCCAGCAGCTCTGGTTATACGCGGTATTTT	CASSSGYTRYF
few	TRBD2	TRBJ2-1	TRBV29-1	TGCAGCGGCGGGGGGGCATTGGGCAATGAGCAGTTCTTC	CSGGGALGNEQFF
-	-	TRBJ1-5	TRBV10-3	TGTGCCATTAGCGGGGATTTGGGAAATCAGCCCCAGCATTTT	CAISGDLGNQPQHF
-	-	TRBJ1-5	TRBV14	TGTGCCAGCAGCCAAGGTCATGAGCGGCCCCAGCATTTT	CASSQGHERPQHF
-	TRBD1	TRBJ1-2	TRBV29-1	TGCAGCGTTAACCCGCAGGGACAGATCTGTGGCTACACCTTC	CSVNPQGQICGYTF
-	TRBD2	TRBJ2-3	TRBV20-1	TGCAGTGCTAGAGTTGGTAGCGGGAGGTGGGATACGCAGTATTTT	CSARVGSGRWDTQYF
-	-	TRBJ1-2	TRBV15	TGTGCCACCAGCAGAGATGGGGGTGGCTACACCTTC	CATSRDGGGYTF
-	-	TRBJ2-1	TRBV3-1	TGTGCCAGCAGCCCCCCCAGTGCAAAACGACCCGATGAGCAGTTCTTC	CASSPPSAKRPDEQFF
-	TRBD1	TRBJ1-5	TRBV27	TGTGCCAGCAGTTTCTCAGGGGGCCATAGCAATCAGCCCCAGCATTTT	CASSFSGGHSNQPQHF
once	-	TRBJ1-4	TRBV28	TGTGCCAGCAGCCAAAGAACAGCCAACTTGGGAAAACTGTTTTTT	CASSQRTANLGKLFF
-	-	TRBJ1-1	TRBV5-1	TGCGCCAGCAGCTTGGCCGTAGGGGGGGTCACTGAAGCTTTCTTT	CASSLAVGGVTEAFF
few	TRBD1	TRBJ2-1	TRBV7-2	TGTGCCAGCAGCTTAAGGGGACAGGCGTACAATGAGCAGTTCTTC	CASSLRGQAYNEQFF
-	-	TRBJ1-6	TRBV28	TGTGCCAGCAGTTTGAAGGAAAGGCCGGGAGCCCTCCACTTT	CASSLKERPGALHF
-	-	TRBJ2-1	TRBV10-3	TGTGCCATCACAGCGGAGGGGCTTGGTGAGCAGTTCTTC	CAITAEGLGEQFF
few	-	TRBJ2-7	TRBV20-1	TGCAGTGCTATAGGGGGGAGTCGCTCCTACGAGCAGTACTTC	CSAIGGSRSYEQYF
few	-	TRBJ1-2	TRBV5-6	TGTGCCAGCCCAGAAGACCCCGCTAACCTGTATGGCTACACCTTC	CASPEDPANLYGYTF
-	TRBD2	TRBJ2-1	TRBV5-4	TGTGCCAGCAGCTTGGTACCTCCAGGACTAGCGGGAAATGAGCAGTTCTTC	CASSLVPPGLAGNEQFF
few	-	TRBJ2-7	TRBV18	TGTGCCAGCTCATCCCTTGCGGGCTACGAGCAGTACTTC	CASSSLAGYEQYF
-	TRBD1	TRBJ2-5	TRBV4-1	TGCGCCAGCAGCCAAAGACCATCCTCCCGGGACAGCCAAGAGACCCAGTACTTC	CASSQRPSSRDSQETQYF
many	TRBD1	TRBJ2-7	TRBV20-1	TGCAGTGCCACCCCCGGGACAGGGGGCTCCTACGAGCAGTACTTC	CSATPGTGGSYEQYF
-	TRBD1	TRBJ2-7	TRBV5-1	TGCGCCAGCAGCTTGGGACAGGGGTCCTACAAGCAGTACTTC	CASSLGQGSYKQYF
few	-	TRBJ1-1	TRBV5-1	TGCGCCAGCAGCTCAGCTATGGACAAGTTGAACACTGAAGCTTTCTTT	CASSSAMDKLNTEAFF
few	-	TRBJ2-7	TRBV4-1	TGCGCCAGCAGCCATTCCCCGAGGGGCTACGAGCAGTACTTC	CASSHSPRGYEQYF
few	TRBD2	TRBJ2-3	TRBV18	TGTGCCAGCTCAACAACTAGCGGGGGGATTGAAGATACGCAGTATTTT	CASSTTSGGIEDTQYF
few	-	TRBJ2-7	TRBV3-1	TGTGCCAGCAGCCAAGATTTTGGGGGGACCTACGAGCAGTACTTC	CASSQDFGGTYEQYF
few	-	TRBJ2-7	TRBV7-3	TGTGCCAGCAGCTTAACGGCAGGGACCGGCTTCTACGAGCAGTACTTC	CASSLTAGTGFYEQYF
few	-	TRBJ2-7	TRBV4-1	TGCGCCAGCAGCCAAGATGGCCCAGGACTGGATTACGAGCAGTACTTC	CASSQDGPGLDYEQYF
few	TRBD2	TRBJ2-3	TRBV20-1	TGCAGTGCTAGAGGAGTACTTGGGGGGGAAGGTACAGATACGCAGTATTTT	CSARGVLGGEGTDTQYF
-	TRBD1	TRBJ1-1	TRBV27	TGTGCCAGCAGTTTAGATCCGGGACAGGCTGAAGCTTTCTTT	CASSLDPGQAEAFF
-	-	TRBJ1-2	TRBV12-3/TRBV12-4	TGTGCCAGCAAGATGGGGGGGGCCTCGGTGTATGGCTACACCTTC	CASKMGGASVYGYTF
few	-	TRBJ1-1	TRBV7-2	TGTGCCAGCAGCTTAGGACAGCTTAGAAACACTGAAGCTTTCTTT	CASSLGQLRNTEAFF
few	TRBD2	TRBJ2-3	TRBV10-1	TGCGCCAGCAGTGAGTCGGTAGCGGGGGGCACAGATACGCAGTATTTT	CASSESVAGGTDTQYF
-	-	TRBJ1-2	TRBV10-3	TGTGCCATCAGTGAGTCTGGGGGGGATTCGTCTGGCTACACCTTC	CAISESGGDSSGYTF
-	TRBD2	TRBJ2-3	TRBV2	TGTGCCAGAGGACTAGGAAACACAGATACGCAGTATTTT	CARGLGNTDTQYF
-	-	TRBJ1-6	TRBV20-1	TGCAGTGCTAGAGTGAGCAACCTTAATTCACCCCTCCACTTT	CSARVSNLNSPLHF
-	-	TRBJ2-2	TRBV4-2	TGTGCCAGCAGCCAAGAGGGAAGGGGACACACCGGGGAGCTGTTTTTT	CASSQEGRGHTGELFF
many	TRBD2	TRBJ2-5	TRBV6-5	TGTGCCAGCAGCCGCGGGGGACTGGGCGGGGAGACCCAGTACTTC	CASSRGGLGGETQYF
-	TRBD2	TRBJ2-5	TRBV5-1	TGCGCCAGCAGCTGGGGGACTAGCGGGATAGAGACCCAGTACTTC	CASSWGTSGIETQYF
many	-	TRBJ2-3	TRBV12-3/TRBV12-4	TGTGCCAGCAGTTTCCGGGACACCGTTTTAGGAGATACGCAGTATTTT	CASSFRDTVLGDTQYF
-	TRBD2	TRBJ2-1	TRBV24-1	TGTGCCACCAGTGATTTAGCGGCTAGCGGGAGAAATGAGCAGTTCTTC	CATSDLAASGRNEQFF
-	-	TRBJ1-2	TRBV4-1	TGCGCCAGCAGCCAGGGAACCGGGGAGGGCTATGGCTACACCTTC	CASSQGTGEGYGYTF
-	TRBD1	TRBJ2-7	TRBV30	TGTGCCTGGAGTGTGTTGGACAGGAAACTTTCCTACGAGCAGTACTTC	CAWSVLDRKLSYEQYF
-	-	TRBJ1-4	TRBV9	TGTGCCAGCAGCGGTACAACGAACCCTAATGAAAAACTGTTTTTT	CASSGTTNPNEKLFF
once	-	TRBJ1-3	TRBV6-2/TRBV6-3	TGTGCCAGCAGTTACCCCGGAAACACCATATATTTT	CASSYPGNTIYF
-	TRBD2	TRBJ2-3	TRBV6-9	TGTGCCCTCAGGTACGGGAGGGCCCAAGATACGCAGTATTTT	CALRYGRAQDTQYF
few	-	TRBJ1-2	TRBV5-6	TGTGCCACCACGGACAGCTTCAACTATGGCTACACCTTC	CATTDSFNYGYTF
-	TRBD2	TRBJ2-3	TRBV10-1	TGCGCCAGCAGTGCTTCGGCGGGAGCCCTAGATACGCAGTATTTT	CASSASAGALDTQYF